The 32 T cell receptor beta chains in this list originate from one sample, sequenced in a study of CD8 T cells in Susac syndrome. Random-hexamer reverse transcription was applied to roughly 0.45 to 1 ug RNA. TCRdb re-derived calls from the immunoSEQ multiplex PCR reads in MiXCR, one entry per CDR3 protein. The sample has approximately 170,000 distinct CDR3 sequences; roughly 94% are singletons. Sequencing was done on a sample of CD4+ T cells from PBMCs. These receptors all stem from a human donor in good health.

This chain connects TRBV10-3 to TRBJ1-2; possibly TRBD1 for D (5 bases). Germline V CDR1 and CDR2: ENHRY, SYGVKD. CDR3 length: 14 residues. V lost 5 bases to trimming and J lost 8 bases, with 18 bases between them. DNA of the CDR3: TGTGCCATCAGTCAAACGGGCCTACAGGACGGCTACACCTTC. This gives the protein CAISQTGLQDGYTF.

The chain employs TRBV20-1 and TRBJ2-3, with D perhaps given as TRBD1 or TRBD2 (6 bases each). Germline V gives CDR1 DFQATT, CDR2 SNEGSKA (reference sequence). This CDR3 region has 12 residues. Between the trimmed V and J ends, which lost 5 bases and 5 bases, there was a span of 11 bases. CDR3 sequence: CSAPEGGDTQYF. The CDR3, as DNA: TGCAGTGCTCCGGAGGGGGGAGATACGCAGTATTTT.

The genes are TRBV28 and TRBJ2-1; perhaps TRBD2 as D (6 bases). Germline V gives CDR1 MDHEN, CDR2 SYDVKM. Trimming left V 4 bases short and J 15 bases short, with 16 bases between. The CDR3 is 12 residues long. The CDR3 here is CASSSGTWKGFF. For the CDR3, the DNA is TGTGCCAGCAGTTCTGGGACTTGGAAAGGGTTCTTC.

This clonotype occurred once. The V gene is TRBV29-1, the J gene TRBJ2-7; D is uncertain. The CDR3 has 12 amino acids. From germline, CDR1 is SQVTM and CDR2 ANQGSEA. Trimming removed 3 bases at V and 2 bases at J, with 8 bases between. Here the CDR3 reads CSVEGRTYEQYF. In DNA, the CDR3 is TGCAGCGTTGAGGGCAGAACCTACGAGCAGTACTTC.

This rearrangement joins TRBV24-1 to TRBJ2-2, with TRBD1 matching over 8 bases. Germline-derived CDR1 and CDR2 are KGHDR and SFDVKD. This CDR3 spans 16 amino acids. The V segment lost 5 bases and the J segment 5 bases; nucleotides outside the gene matches: 9. CDR3 coding DNA: TGTGCCACCAGTGCCTTAGGACAGGGTCTGACCGGGGAGCTGTTTTTT. Translation gives CATSALGQGLTGELFF.

The chain is built from TRBV5-1 and TRBJ2-2, with D possibly being TRBD1 (5 bases). The V gene's germline CDR1 is SGHRS and CDR2 YFSETQ. The CDR3 runs to 15 residues. Deletions cut 1 base from V and 0 bases from J, with 7 bases between. The CDR3 DNA is TGCGCCAGCAGCTTGCGACAGTCGAACACCGGGGAGCTGTTTTTT. Amino acid sequence: CASSLRQSNTGELFF. The full variable domain, with the rest looked up from reference TRBV5-1 and TRBJ2-2, is KAGVTQTPRYLIKTRGQQVTLSCSPISGHRSVSWYQQTPGQGLQFLFEYFSETQRNKGNFPGRFSGRQFSNSRSEMNVSTLELGDSALYLCASSLRQSNTGELFFGEGSRLTVL.

V is TRBV28 and J is TRBJ1-2, with unresolved D. In germline, CDR1 is MDHEN, CDR2 SYDVKM. V lost 7 bases and J 8 bases, leaving 20 bases between the germline ends. This CDR3 is 14 amino acids long. The CDR3 DNA sequence: TGTGCCAGCATGAGTTTGGGCCGCGGGGAAGGCTACACCTTC. Encoded protein: CASMSLGRGEGYTF.

Here the CDR3 DNA reads TGTGCCAGCAGCCGGGAACAGGGGGCCTCCTACGAGCAGTACTTC. This gives the protein CASSREQGASYEQYF. The genes are TRBV14 and TRBJ2-7, with 9 bases identical to TRBD1. Germline loops: CDR1 SGHDN, CDR2 FVKESK. Trimming cost V 4 bases and J 0 bases; bases outside gene matches: 4. The CDR3 loop spans 15 amino acids.

The rearrangement links TRBV7-2 to TRBJ1-2; 9 nucleotides agree with TRBD1. The junction had 2 bases not matched to a gene; V was cut back by 4 bases and J by 2 bases. The CDR3 is 14 residues long. Germline CDR1 reads SGHTA; CDR2 reads FQGNSA. The CDR3 DNA reads as TGTGCCAGCAGCTACGGGACAGGGAACTATGGCTACACCTTC. Its protein product is CASSYGTGNYGYTF.

The chain employs TRBV20-1 and TRBJ2-5; D remains ambiguous. The germline gives CDR1 DFQATT, CDR2 SNEGSKA (reference sequence). The CDR3 loop spans 13 amino acids. The V end lost 3 bases, the J end lost 1 base, and 9 bases lay between the germline ends. In nucleotides, the CDR3 is TGCAGTGCTAGCGACCGAACCCAAGAGACCCAGTACTTC. Translated: CSASDRTQETQYF.

There are a few counts of this clonotype. The chain carries TRBV20-1 and TRBJ2-7; possibly TRBD1 or TRBD2 for D (5 bases each). The CDR3 loop spans 14 amino acids. With 0 bases removed from V and 3 bases from J, the gap between germline ends came to 12 bases. Germline CDR1 and CDR2: DFQATT and SNEGSKA (reference sequence). CDR3 region: CSARDPGTFYEQYF. DNA for the CDR3: TGCAGTGCTAGAGACCCGGGGACGTTCTACGAGCAGTACTTC.

V is TRBV29-1 and J is TRBJ2-3; D is perhaps TRBD1 or TRBD2 (6 bases each). This CDR3 spans 13 amino acids. CDR1 and CDR2 (germline): SQVTM, ANQGSEA. The germline V and J ends were trimmed by 3 bases and 6 bases, with 13 bases remaining between them. Here the CDR3 reads CSVDDGGMDTQYF. CDR3 in DNA: TGCAGCGTTGACGACGGGGGCATGGATACGCAGTATTTT.

This rearrangement joins TRBV7-6 to TRBJ2-6, with 11 positions matching TRBD1. V trimming: 1 base; J trimming: 0 bases; junction bases outside the gene matches: 2. CDR1 and CDR2 (germline): SGHVS, FNYEAQ. The CDR3 contains 18 residues. This CDR3 is CASSLVGTGGSGANVLTF. The DNA for the CDR3 is TGTGCCAGCAGCTTAGTGGGGACAGGGGGCTCTGGGGCCAACGTCCTGACTTTC.

The V and J genes are TRBV6-2 or TRBV6-3 and TRBJ2-7; 7 nucleotides agree with TRBD1. The CDR3 runs to 15 residues. Germline V gene sequence: CDR1 MNHEY, CDR2 SVGEGT. J gave up 5 bases and V 2 bases, and 9 bases lay outside the gene matches. The CDR3 DNA reads TGTGCCAGCAGTTACCCCTCGACAGGGCACAACGAGCAGTACTTC. Its protein is CASSYPSTGHNEQYF.

This sequence joins TRBV5-1 and TRBJ2-2, with D hard to call. CDR3 length equals 14 residues. CDR1 is SGHRS and CDR2 is YFSETQ in the germline V gene. V gave up 0 bases and J gave up 6 bases, with 9 bases separating them. This CDR3 reads CASSLAVLPGELFF. Here the CDR3 DNA reads TGCGCCAGCAGCTTGGCCGTCCTCCCCGGGGAGCTGTTTTTT.

The J gene is TRBJ2-5, the V gene TRBV12-3 or TRBV12-4, with a weak D call TRBD2 (6 bases). CDR3 size: 13 residues. Trimming removed 4 bases from V and 5 bases from J, with 11 bases in between. The CDR3 DNA reads TGTGCCAGCAGTTCCGGGAGTCGGGAGACCCAGTACTTC. This translates into CASSSGSRETQYF.

This rearrangement joins TRBV20-1 to TRBJ2-1; tentatively, D is TRBD1 (5 bases). V lost 7 bases to trimming and J lost 4 bases, with 8 bases between them. The CDR3 length is 11 residues. Germline V gives CDR1 DFQATT, CDR2 SNEGSKA (reference sequence). The CDR3, as DNA: TGCAGTGTTGACAGTTACAATGAGCAGTTCTTC. Translating gives CSVDSYNEQFF.

The gene calls are TRBV19 and TRBJ1-6; no clear D gene. The V end was cut by 5 bases, the J end by 5 bases, with 13 bases between. Looked up from germline, CDR1 is LNHDA and CDR2 is SQIVND (reference sequence). The CDR3 contains 15 residues. This CDR3 reads CASSLGPPDNSPLHF. CDR3 in DNA: TGTGCCAGTAGTTTGGGCCCACCGGATAATTCACCCCTCCACTTT.

This chain links TRBV5-1 with TRBJ2-1, with D perhaps TRBD1 or TRBD2 (7 bases each). V was pared by 0 bases and J by 6 bases, with 13 bases between. Germline lookup yields CDR1 SGHRS and CDR2 YFSETQ. The CDR3 is 15 residues long. In DNA, the CDR3 is TGCGCCAGCAGCTTGGGTCAGGGGGGGATCAATGAGCAGTTCTTC. Translated: CASSLGQGGINEQFF.

The CDR3 protein is CASSLGIGQGHYEQYF. The CDR3 DNA sequence: TGTGCCAGCAGCTTAGGTATAGGACAGGGACACTACGAGCAGTACTTC. V usage is TRBV7-9 and J usage is TRBJ2-7, with 8 positions matching TRBD1. CDR3 length: 16 residues. Germline CDR1 reads SEHNR; CDR2 reads FQNEAQ (reference sequence). V trimming: 1 base; J trimming: 3 bases; junction bases outside the gene matches: 8.

This clonotype was seen a handful of times. The rearrangement uses TRBV3-1 and TRBJ1-2, with D possibly being TRBD1 (5 bases). Trimming cost V 4 bases and J 3 bases, with 6 bases left between them. The CDR3 totals 12 residues. Germline V gene sequence: CDR1 LGHDT, CDR2 YNNKEL (reference sequence). The CDR3 protein is CASSPGHYGYTF. The CDR3, as DNA: TGTGCCAGCAGCCCGGGACACTATGGCTACACCTTC.

The chain couples TRBV29-1 to TRBJ1-4; D ambiguous. Germline V gives CDR1 SQVTM, CDR2 ANQGSEA. This CDR3 spans 12 amino acids. The V end lost 4 bases, the J end lost 8 bases, and 11 bases lay between the germline ends. CDR3 region: CSVGETREKLFF. CDR3 DNA: TGCAGCGTTGGAGAAACCCGGGAAAAACTGTTTTTT. Full variable domain (missing parts from reference TRBV29-1 and TRBJ1-4): SAVISQKPSRDICQRGTSLTIQCQVDSQVTMMFWYRQQPGQSLTLIATANQGSEATYESGFVIDKFPISRPNLTFSTLTVSNMSPEDSSIYLCSVGETREKLFFGSGTQLSVL.

The rearrangement links TRBV20-1 to TRBJ2-3, with D maybe TRBD1 (6 bases). The CDR3 has 12 amino acids. Germline CDR1 is DFQATT and CDR2 is SNEGSKA (reference sequence). Trimming left V 5 bases short and J 4 bases short, with 10 bases between. CDR3 in amino acids: CSAPTGSDTQYF. DNA for the CDR3: TGCAGTGCTCCCACAGGGTCAGATACGCAGTATTTT.

This chain links TRBV3-1 with TRBJ1-2; weak D call: TRBD1 (5 bases). The V end was cut by 4 bases, the J end by 2 bases, with 5 bases between. Germline loops: CDR1 LGHDT, CDR2 YNNKEL (reference sequence). The CDR3 extends over 12 amino acids. The CDR3: CASSRGNYGYTF. In nucleotides, the CDR3 is TGTGCCAGCAGCCGGGGGAACTATGGCTACACCTTC.

Here the CDR3 reads CASSLVRGSNYGYTF. The DNA for the CDR3 is TGTGCCAGCAGCTTAGTGCGGGGTTCCAACTATGGCTACACCTTC. The gene calls are TRBV7-9 and TRBJ1-2; no definite D call. The CDR3 runs to 15 residues. Germline V gives CDR1 SEHNR, CDR2 FQNEAQ (reference sequence). Trimming took off 1 base at V and 2 bases at J, with 11 bases between the two ends.

The chain couples TRBV18 to TRBJ1-5; a weak D match, TRBD1 (5 bases). The V end lost 3 bases, the J end lost 2 bases, and 11 bases lay between the germline ends. This CDR3 has 15 residues. Germline V gives CDR1 KGHSH, CDR2 LQKENI. The CDR3 region is CASSPRGNGNQPQHF. The CDR3, as DNA: TGTGCCAGCTCACCCCGGGGCAATGGCAATCAGCCCCAGCATTTT.

This chain links TRBV3-1 with TRBJ2-5; TRBD2 agrees at 10 bases. Germline trimming cut 1 base from V and 4 bases from J; bases unmatched to any gene: 9. Germline V gene lookup returns CDR1 LGHDT and CDR2 YNNKEL (reference sequence). This CDR3 region has 17 residues. The CDR3 bases are TGTGCCAGCAGCCAAGGGGGCCCTAGCGGGGGACGAGAGACCCAGTACTTC. It encodes CASSQGGPSGGRETQYF.

This clonotype has just one count. This rearrangement joins TRBV18 to TRBJ1-5; D is uncertain. Germline CDR1 reads KGHSH; CDR2 reads LQKENI. Between the trimmed V and J ends, which lost 3 bases and 3 bases, there was a span of 6 bases. This CDR3 region has 13 residues. CDR3 DNA: TGTGCCAGCTCACCTTCCGACAATCAGCCCCAGCATTTT. Its translation: CASSPSDNQPQHF. Variable domain in full (rest from reference TRBV18 and TRBJ1-5): NAGVMQNPRHLVRRRGQEARLRCSPMKGHSHVYWYRQLPEEGLKFMVYLQKENIIDESGMPKERFSAEFPKEGPSILRIQQVVRGDSAAYFCASSPSDNQPQHFGDGTRLSIL.

This rearrangement joins TRBV6-2 or TRBV6-3 to TRBJ2-3; D is uncertain. Trimming removed 4 bases at V and 4 bases at J, with 6 bases between. CDR1 and CDR2 from the germline V gene are MNHEY and SVGEGT. This CDR3 is built from 12 residues. In DNA form, the CDR3 reads TGTGCCAGCAGTTGGATTGCAGATACGCAGTATTTT. It translates to CASSWIADTQYF.

V is TRBV27 and J is TRBJ2-1; 13 bases fit TRBD2. Unmatched junction bases numbered 1, after V lost 5 bases and J lost 3 bases. The germline V gene encodes CDR1 MNHEY and CDR2 SMNVEV (reference sequence). This CDR3 comprises 15 residues. This CDR3 reads CASSTSGRGYNEQFF. CDR3 coding DNA: TGTGCCAGCAGTACTAGCGGGAGGGGCTACAATGAGCAGTTCTTC.

CDR3 coding DNA: TGCAGTGCTTTAGGTGGGGTCAATCAGCCCCAGCATTTT. It yields the protein CSALGGVNQPQHF. The V call is TRBV20-1, the J call TRBJ1-5; D gene unclear. The CDR3 consists of 13 residues. Looked up from germline, CDR1 is DFQATT and CDR2 is SNEGSKA (reference sequence). The germline V and J ends were trimmed by 5 bases and 3 bases, with 11 bases remaining between them.

This chain links TRBV28 with TRBJ1-2, with D uncertain. With 2 bases removed from V and 4 bases from J, the gap between germline ends came to 5 bases. The CDR3 is made up of 12 amino acids. CDR1 is MDHEN, CDR2 SYDVKM, per germline. This CDR3 is CASSLAGYGYTF. The DNA for the CDR3 is TGTGCCAGCAGTTTAGCTGGCTATGGCTACACCTTC.